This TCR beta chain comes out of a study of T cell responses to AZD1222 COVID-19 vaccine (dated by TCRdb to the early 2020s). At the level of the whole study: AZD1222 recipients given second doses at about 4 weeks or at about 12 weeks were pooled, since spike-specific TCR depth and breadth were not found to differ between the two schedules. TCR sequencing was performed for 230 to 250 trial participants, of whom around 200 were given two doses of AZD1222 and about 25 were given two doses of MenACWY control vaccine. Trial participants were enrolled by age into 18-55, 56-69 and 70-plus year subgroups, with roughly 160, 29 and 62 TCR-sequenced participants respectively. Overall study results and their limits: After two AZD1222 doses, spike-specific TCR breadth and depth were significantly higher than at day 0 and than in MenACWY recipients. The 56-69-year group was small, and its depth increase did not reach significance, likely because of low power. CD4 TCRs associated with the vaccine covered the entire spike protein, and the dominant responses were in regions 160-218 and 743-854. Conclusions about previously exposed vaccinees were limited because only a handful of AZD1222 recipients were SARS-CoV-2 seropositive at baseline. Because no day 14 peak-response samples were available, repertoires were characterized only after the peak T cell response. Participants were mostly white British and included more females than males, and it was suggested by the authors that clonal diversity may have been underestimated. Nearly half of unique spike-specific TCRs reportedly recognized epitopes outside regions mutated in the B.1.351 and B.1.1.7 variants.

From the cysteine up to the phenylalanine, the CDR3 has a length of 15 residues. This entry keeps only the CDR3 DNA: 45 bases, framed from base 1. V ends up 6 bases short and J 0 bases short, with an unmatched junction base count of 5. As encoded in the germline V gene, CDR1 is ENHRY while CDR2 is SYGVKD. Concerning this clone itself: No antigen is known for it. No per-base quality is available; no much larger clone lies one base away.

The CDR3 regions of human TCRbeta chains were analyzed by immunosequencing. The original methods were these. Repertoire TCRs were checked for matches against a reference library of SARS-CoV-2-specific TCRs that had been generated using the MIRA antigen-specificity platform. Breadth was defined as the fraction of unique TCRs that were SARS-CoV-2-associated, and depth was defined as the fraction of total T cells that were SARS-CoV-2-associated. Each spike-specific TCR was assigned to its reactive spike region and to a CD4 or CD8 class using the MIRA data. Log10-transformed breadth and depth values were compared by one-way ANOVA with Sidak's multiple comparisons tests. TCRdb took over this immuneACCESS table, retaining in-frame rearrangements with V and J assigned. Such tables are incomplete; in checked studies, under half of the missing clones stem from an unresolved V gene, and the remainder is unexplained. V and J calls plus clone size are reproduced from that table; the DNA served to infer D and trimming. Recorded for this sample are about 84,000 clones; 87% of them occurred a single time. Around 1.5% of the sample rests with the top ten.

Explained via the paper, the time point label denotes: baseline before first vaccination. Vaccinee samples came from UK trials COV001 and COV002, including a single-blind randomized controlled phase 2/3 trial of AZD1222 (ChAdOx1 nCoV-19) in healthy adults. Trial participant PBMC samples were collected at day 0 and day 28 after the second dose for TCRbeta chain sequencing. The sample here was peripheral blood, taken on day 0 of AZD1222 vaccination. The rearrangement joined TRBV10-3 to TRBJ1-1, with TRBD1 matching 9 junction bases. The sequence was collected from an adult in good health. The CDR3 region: CAIRGTGNMNTEAFF. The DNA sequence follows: TGTGCCATCAGGGGGACAGGGAACATGAACACTGAAGCTTTCTTT.